This T cell receptor (beta chain) derives from a study of T cell repertoires in cytomegalovirus infection. Study overall: An indication of both CMV infection and matching HLA type came from public TCR beta signatures.

Study findings and constraints: Public TCR beta family frequency separated CMV-and-HLA carriers, including in an independent cohort. Clonotype analysis showed dominance of the ex vivo response by HLA-C-restricted CMV-specific TCR beta clonotypes.

TCRdb passed the reads through MiXCR, listing each CDR3 protein once. This sample yields around 170,000 distinct CDR3 sequences, of which over 13% are seen a single time; approximately 30% belongs to the top ten. With regard to this clonotype: Antigen unknown.

The CDR3 is made up of 15 amino acids. Germline V gene data show CDR1 as MNHEY and CDR2 as SVGAGI. V was cut by 4 bases and J by 8 bases, with 20 bases left in between. This receptor was obtained from a human donor in good health (CMV status not recorded). Some clones in this sample may be carry-over from other donors' samples. The rearrangement uses TRBV6-5 and TRBJ1-2, with D possibly being TRBD1 (5 bases). Sequencing used PBMCs. The CDR3 DNA follows: TGTGCCAGCAGTTCTCCCGGGACTCATTCTGTAGGCTACACCTTC. Its translation: CASSSPGTHSVGYTF.